A selection of T cell receptor beta chains follows, all from one sample in a study of blood T cell repertoires in COVID-19. Produced via immunoSEQ multiplex PCR; TCRdb's table is partial and in-frame only. Among around 70,000 clones listed, roughly 88% were seen once. What was sequenced was peripheral blood. These receptors all come from an elderly woman with active or convalescent COVID-19. Each CDR3 is given with its conserved first and last residue. Fields, in order: V gene, clone size, D gene, J gene, CDR3 protein, CDR3 DNA. D genes are given only for firm matches. A row's size may be missing; if present it is once, few, many or a size class.

TRBV29-1	-	-	TRBJ1-3	CSVEPTANSGNTIYF	TGCAGCGTTGAACCGACAGCCAACTCTGGAAACACCATATATTTT
TRBV7-2	once	TRBD2	TRBJ2-5	CASSTASGNQETQYF	TGTGCCAGCAGCACCGCTAGCGGGAATCAAGAGACCCAGTACTTC
TRBV29-1	-	-	TRBJ1-1	CSVSAGVETEAFF	TGCAGCGTCTCGGCGGGGGTGGAAACTGAAGCTTTCTTT
TRBV5-6	-	-	TRBJ2-2	CASTNTGNTGELFF	TGTGCCAGCACCAATACAGGGAACACCGGGGAGCTGTTTTTT
TRBV24-1	-	-	TRBJ1-4	CATSTQGGATNEKLFF	TGTGCCACCAGTACACAGGGAGGGGCAACTAATGAAAAACTGTTTTTT
TRBV7-2	-	-	TRBJ2-7	CASSLSGSFYEQYF	TGTGCCAGCAGCTTAAGCGGGTCCTTCTACGAGCAGTACTTC
TRBV10-3	-	-	TRBJ1-2	CAIRDTGLGSYGYTF	TGTGCCATCAGGGATACAGGGTTGGGGTCCTATGGCTACACCTTC
TRBV7-2	-	TRBD2	TRBJ2-1	CASSPRGLAGGGEQFF	TGTGCCAGCAGCCCCCGGGGACTAGCGGGAGGGGGTGAGCAGTTCTTC
TRBV6-2/TRBV6-3	-	TRBD1	TRBJ1-5	CASSYLQGVGQPQHF	TGTGCCAGCAGTTATCTCCAGGGGGTAGGGCAGCCCCAGCATTTT
TRBV5-1	-	-	TRBJ2-7	CASSLSGEAHEQYF	TGCGCCAGCAGCTTGTCGGGAGAGGCCCACGAGCAGTACTTC
TRBV6-1	-	TRBD2	TRBJ2-1	CASSEERDYYNEQFF	TGTGCCAGCAGTGAAGAGAGGGACTACTACAATGAGCAGTTCTTC
TRBV5-5	-	-	TRBJ1-4	CASSFGGGSEKLFF	TGTGCCAGCAGCTTTGGGGGCGGGAGTGAAAAACTGTTTTTT
TRBV18	-	TRBD2	TRBJ2-3	CASSPTKREVTDTQYF	TGTGCCAGCTCACCTACAAAGCGGGAGGTAACAGATACGCAGTATTTT
TRBV5-1	-	-	TRBJ1-2	CASSLAGDGYTF	TGCGCCAGCAGCTTGGCCGGAGATGGCTACACCTTC
TRBV9	-	TRBD1	TRBJ1-2	CASSVEVRDSYYGYTF	TGTGCCAGCAGCGTAGAAGTAAGGGACAGCTACTATGGCTACACCTTC
TRBV21-1	-	-	TRBJ2-3	CASSRPGETDTQYF	TGTGCCAGCAGCAGGCCAGGGGAGACAGATACGCAGTATTTT
TRBV10-3	-	-	TRBJ2-1	CASTLGNEQFF	TGTGCCTCGACGCTAGGCAATGAGCAGTTCTTC
TRBV9	-	-	TRBJ1-2	CASSVEPFGNYGYTF	TGTGCCAGCAGCGTAGAGCCCTTTGGTAACTATGGCTACACCTTC
TRBV3-1/TRBV3-2	-	TRBD1	TRBJ1-3	CASSNRGGNTIYF	TGTGCCAGCAGTAACAGGGGTGGAAACACCATATATTTT
TRBV5-4	-	-	TRBJ2-7	CASSSPSAAYEQYF	TGTGCCAGCAGCTCCCCCTCAGCGGCCTACGAGCAGTACTTC